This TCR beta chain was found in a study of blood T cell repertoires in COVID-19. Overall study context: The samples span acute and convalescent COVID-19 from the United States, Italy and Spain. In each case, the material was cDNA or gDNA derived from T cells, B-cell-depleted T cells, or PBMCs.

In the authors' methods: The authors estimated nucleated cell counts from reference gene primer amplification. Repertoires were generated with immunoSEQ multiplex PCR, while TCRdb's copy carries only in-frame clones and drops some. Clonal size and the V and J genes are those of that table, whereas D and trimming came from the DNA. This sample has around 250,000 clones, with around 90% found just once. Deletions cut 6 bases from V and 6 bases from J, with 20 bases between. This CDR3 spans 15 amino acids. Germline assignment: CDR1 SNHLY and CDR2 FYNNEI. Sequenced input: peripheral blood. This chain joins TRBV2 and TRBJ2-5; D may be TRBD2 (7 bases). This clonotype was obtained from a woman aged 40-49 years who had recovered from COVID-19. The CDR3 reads CASSSEGGGSKTQYF. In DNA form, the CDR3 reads TGTGCCAGCAGCTCGGAGGGGGGCGGGAGTAAGACCCAGTACTTC.